Each of the 31 T cell receptor beta chains below was sequenced from the same sample in a study of identical twins. TCRdb ran MiXCR on the 5' RACE reads and lists one entry per CDR3 protein. The sample comprises around 300,000 distinct CDR3 sequences, around 8.8% of which are singletons, and 2% to 2.5% rests with the top ten. These data also formed part of another study, on yellow fever vaccine responses in identical twins.

Sequencing was done on a sample of memory (CD45RO+) T cells sorted from blood. Receptors originate from a young woman in good health.

The chain combines TRBV14 with TRBJ2-4; 7 bases are shared with TRBD1. Germline trimming cut 5 bases from V and 8 bases from J; bases unmatched to any gene: 9. The germline gives CDR1 SGHDN, CDR2 FVKESK. There are 14 residues in the CDR3. DNA of the CDR3: TGTGCCAGCAGCGCAGGACAGGTTCCGTACATTCAGTACTTC. Amino acid sequence: CASSAGQVPYIQYF.

This clonotype was seen at least ten times. The chain uses TRBV29-1 and TRBJ1-1, with D unresolved. Per the germline V gene, CDR1 is SQVTM and CDR2 is ANQGSEA. The CDR3 contains 11 residues. V lost 2 bases and J 11 bases, leaving 12 bases between the germline ends. CDR3 nucleotides: TGCAGCGTTGAACGGACTAGCCTTGCTTTCTTT. Amino acids: CSVERTSLAFF.

The sample holds many counts of this clonotype. The rearrangement links TRBV10-2 to TRBJ2-7, with 8 bases lining up with TRBD1. Germline CDR1 WSHSY, CDR2 SAAADI. The J segment lost 2 bases and the V segment lost 6 bases, leaving 3 bases of the junction unmatched. The CDR3 has 13 residues. Here the CDR3 reads CASSPTGAYEQYF. The CDR3 DNA reads as TGCGCCAGCAGCCCGACAGGGGCCTACGAGCAGTACTTC.

The chain recombines TRBV4-1 with TRBJ2-1, with 12 positions matching TRBD2. J was trimmed by 7 bases and V by 0 bases; bases with no gene match: 10. CDR3 size: 18 residues. CDR1 and CDR2 from the germline V gene are MGHRA and YSYEKL. The CDR3 sequence is CASSQDELAGGRWNEQFF. The CDR3 DNA is TGCGCCAGCAGCCAAGATGAACTAGCGGGAGGCCGTTGGAATGAGCAGTTCTTC.

This clonotype was counted many times. This sequence joins TRBV5-1 and TRBJ2-5; D remains ambiguous. V was trimmed by 5 bases and J by 2 bases, leaving 10 bases between them. The V gene's germline CDR1 is SGHRS and CDR2 YFSETQ. The CDR3 extends over 13 amino acids. For the CDR3, the DNA is TGCGCCAGCAGAGGACCACAACAAGAGACCCAGTACTTC. Residues: CASRGPQQETQYF.

The chain is built from TRBV25-1 and TRBJ1-2, with 9 bases identical to TRBD1. Germline assignment: CDR1 MGHDK and CDR2 SYGVNS. The CDR3 consists of 14 residues. The junction had 7 bases not matched to a gene; V was cut back by 8 bases and J by 3 bases. The CDR3 loop reads CASGGQGLYYGYTF. CDR3 coding DNA: TGTGCCAGCGGAGGACAGGGGCTCTACTATGGCTACACCTTC.

Many counts were recorded for this clonotype. The chain couples TRBV5-1 to TRBJ2-5; maybe TRBD1 (5 bases). The CDR3 has 14 amino acids. The germline CDR1 and CDR2 sequences are SGHRS and YFSETQ. Trimming shortened V by 1 base and J by 0 bases, and 7 bases separated the two germline ends. CDR3 protein: CASSLWTNQETQYF. Written as DNA, the CDR3 is TGCGCCAGCAGCTTGTGGACAAACCAAGAGACCCAGTACTTC.

The chain uses TRBV28 and TRBJ1-2; 7 bases map to TRBD1. Germline-derived CDR1 and CDR2 are MDHEN and SYDVKM. The CDR3 extends over 13 amino acids. The V gene end was trimmed by 5 bases and the J gene end by 7 bases; junction bases not matched to a gene: 7. CDR3 nucleotide sequence: TGTGCCAGCAGTAGACAGGGCCTGGGTGGCTACACCTTC. It encodes CASSRQGLGGYTF.

This clonotype was observed a handful of times. V is TRBV29-1 and J is TRBJ1-2, with a tentative D call TRBD1 (5 bases). CDR3 length: 14 residues. Germline values: CDR1 SQVTM, CDR2 ANQGSEA. Trimming shortened V by 0 bases and J by 7 bases, and 15 bases separated the two germline ends. The CDR3 loop is CSVEDKDSPGGYTF. CDR3 DNA: TGCAGCGTTGAAGACAAAGACAGCCCTGGTGGCTACACCTTC.

The gene calls are TRBV3-1 and TRBJ1-1, with D unresolved. This CDR3 region has 12 residues. Germline V CDR1 and CDR2: LGHDT, YNNKEL (reference sequence). V lost 5 bases and J 7 bases, leaving 11 bases between the germline ends. This CDR3 reads CASSFASIEAFF. DNA for the CDR3: TGTGCCAGCAGCTTTGCGTCCATTGAAGCTTTCTTT.

This clonotype has at least ten counts. This chain uses TRBV24-1 with TRBJ1-4; D might be TRBD1 (6 bases). The CDR3 contains 15 residues. Germline CDR1 KGHDR, CDR2 SFDVKD. The V end was cut by 4 bases, the J end by 4 bases, with 12 bases between. CDR3 DNA: TGTGCCACCAGTGACGCGACAGGACGTAATGAAAAACTGTTTTTT. This gives the protein CATSDATGRNEKLFF.

The chain combines TRBV20-1 with TRBJ2-1; TRBD1 agrees at 9 bases. V gave up 5 bases and J gave up 8 bases; unmatched junction bases: 7. Germline values: CDR1 DFQATT, CDR2 SNEGSKA (reference sequence). The CDR3 runs to 13 residues. This CDR3 reads CSADRGGIDEQFF. DNA of the CDR3: TGCAGTGCTGACAGGGGGGGTATCGATGAGCAGTTCTTC.

The gene calls are TRBV9 and TRBJ1-2; weak D call: TRBD1 (5 bases). The germline V and J ends were trimmed by 3 bases and 0 bases, with 12 bases remaining between them. The germline gives CDR1 SGDLS, CDR2 YYNGEE. There are 15 residues in the CDR3. The CDR3, as DNA: TGTGCCAGCAGCGAAGGGACTTTTTCTAACTATGGCTACACCTTC. Amino acid sequence: CASSEGTFSNYGYTF.

V usage is TRBV27 and J usage is TRBJ2-4; a weak D match, TRBD2 (6 bases). The CDR3 has 11 residues. With 7 bases removed from V and 8 bases from J, the gap between germline ends came to 9 bases. Germline V gives CDR1 MNHEY, CDR2 SMNVEV (reference sequence). CDR3 loop: CASTSGDIQYF. CDR3 nucleotides: TGTGCCAGCACCTCGGGGGACATTCAGTACTTC.

The CDR3 DNA reads as TGTGCCACCAGTTGGGGACAGGGGTTTGGGAATGAGCAGTTCTTC. It codes for CATSWGQGFGNEQFF. This chain joins TRBV15 and TRBJ2-1; TRBD1 agrees at 10 bases. Germline assignment: CDR1 LNHNV and CDR2 YYDKDF (reference sequence). The CDR3 consists of 15 residues. Germline trimming cut 6 bases from V and 7 bases from J; bases unmatched to any gene: 9.

This clonotype turned up a few times. The genes are TRBV5-1 and TRBJ2-5; D is unresolved. The germline V gene has CDR1 SGHRS and CDR2 YFSETQ. V lost 4 bases and J lost 1, with 20 bases in between. The CDR3 has 17 residues. In DNA form, the CDR3 reads TGCGCCAGCAGCGCCGTAGTGAGTCCTACGGGCCAAGAGACCCAGTACTTC. It is translated as CASSAVVSPTGQETQYF.

The sample holds a few counts of this clonotype. This chain connects TRBV14 to TRBJ1-2; 9 bases align to TRBD1. This CDR3 region has 16 residues. Looked up from germline, CDR1 is SGHDN and CDR2 is FVKESK. Trimming removed 1 base from V and 4 bases from J; junction bases left unmatched: 7. The CDR3 DNA follows: TGTGCCAGCAGCCAAGCCGGGACAGGGAGCAGCTATGGCTACACCTTC. It yields the protein CASSQAGTGSSYGYTF.

This clonotype showed up many times. This chain joins TRBV28 and TRBJ2-3; 10 nucleotides agree with TRBD2. Germline V gene data show CDR1 as MDHEN and CDR2 as SYDVKM. CDR3 size: 15 residues. V was clipped by 6 bases and J by 0 bases; unmatched bases: 3. CDR3: CASRTSGISTDTQYF. In nucleotides, the CDR3 is TGTGCCAGCAGAACTAGCGGGATTAGCACAGATACGCAGTATTTT.

The rearrangement uses TRBV6-1 and TRBJ1-1; D not certain. V gave up 3 bases and J gave up 6 bases, with 8 bases separating them. CDR1 MNHNS and CDR2 SASEGT come from the germline V gene. CDR3 length equals 12 residues. CDR3 sequence reads: CASSEAQPEAFF. CDR3 nucleotide sequence: TGTGCCAGCAGTGAGGCCCAACCTGAAGCTTTCTTT.

At least ten counts were recorded for this clonotype. CDR3 protein: CASSLAGQATEAFF. In DNA form, the CDR3 reads TGCGCCAGCAGCTTGGCGGGACAGGCCACTGAAGCTTTCTTT. The rearrangement joins TRBV5-1 to TRBJ1-1; TRBD1 agrees at 8 bases. Germline V gene lookup returns CDR1 SGHRS and CDR2 YFSETQ. CDR3 length: 14 amino acids. The trim removed 0 bases at V and 4 bases at J, leaving 2 bases unmatched.

There are a few counts of this clonotype. The chain employs TRBV20-1 and TRBJ1-2; D perhaps matches TRBD1 (6 bases). This CDR3 is built from 13 residues. Trimming took 0 bases from V and 8 from J, leaving 13 bases between them. CDR1 DFQATT and CDR2 SNEGSKA come from the germline V gene (reference sequence). As DNA, the CDR3 is TGCAGTGCTAGAGATTTACAGGGTTGGGGCTACACCTTC. Translated: CSARDLQGWGYTF.

A few counts support this clonotype. The V call is TRBV24-1, the J call TRBJ1-2, with D unclear. Looked up from germline, CDR1 is KGHDR and CDR2 is SFDVKD. The CDR3 spans 13 residues. The V gene lost 2 bases and the J gene lost 8 bases, with 11 bases spanning the gap. The CDR3: CATSDYTSWGYTF. The CDR3 coding sequence is TGTGCCACCAGTGATTACACCTCATGGGGCTACACCTTC.

At least ten counts were recorded for this clonotype. The chain links TRBV6-5 to TRBJ1-6; perhaps TRBD1 as D (5 bases). Germline CDR1 and CDR2: MNHEY and SVGAGI. The CDR3 contains 14 residues. V dropped 5 bases and J dropped 3 bases, with 8 bases sitting between them. CDR3 sequence: CASSRGNYNSPLHF. For the CDR3, the DNA is TGTGCCAGCAGTAGGGGCAACTATAATTCACCCCTCCACTTT.

This clonotype was detected only a few times. V gene TRBV6-1 combines with J gene TRBJ2-3, with TRBD2 as a possible D gene (7 bases). Germline V lookup: CDR1 MNHNS, CDR2 SASEGT. V was pared by 6 bases and J by 1 base, with 11 bases between. The CDR3 has 14 amino acids. CDR3 protein: CASRGGARTDTQYF. The CDR3, as DNA: TGTGCCAGCAGAGGGGGGGCCCGCACAGATACGCAGTATTTT.

The chain has TRBV11-3 and TRBJ2-1, with D possibly called TRBD1 or TRBD2 (5 bases each). The CDR3 extends over 16 amino acids. Looked up from germline, CDR1 is SGHNT and CDR2 is YENEEA. The V gene lost 1 base and the J gene lost 6 bases, with 16 bases spanning the gap. The CDR3, as DNA: TGTGCCAGCAGCTTAGGTGGGGCTTGGAGCGGCAATGAGCAGTTCTTC. Translation: CASSLGGAWSGNEQFF.

This clonotype was recorded many times. The V call is TRBV10-2, the J call TRBJ2-7; D may correspond to TRBD1 or TRBD2 (5 bases each). Germline V gives CDR1 WSHSY, CDR2 SAAADI. CDR3 length: 14 residues. Between the trimmed V and J ends, which lost 3 bases and 1 base, there was a span of 10 bases. CDR3 DNA: TGCGCCAGCAGTGATCGAGGGGCTTCCTACGAGCAGTACGTC. Its translation is CASSDRGASYEQYV.

There are a few counts of this clonotype. The gene calls are TRBV29-1 and TRBJ2-1; possibly TRBD2 for D (6 bases). The CDR3 consists of 11 residues. Deletions cut 7 bases from V and 5 bases from J, with 9 bases between. Germline V gene lookup returns CDR1 SQVTM and CDR2 ANQGSEA. The CDR3 loop reads CSGGVNNEQFF. The CDR3, as DNA: TGCAGCGGGGGGGTCAACAATGAGCAGTTCTTC.

This clonotype was observed a few times. The CDR3 DNA sequence: TGTGCCAGCAGCCTCTCCGGGGCGAACAGGGCTGGGGCCAACGTCCTGACTTTC. Protein: CASSLSGANRAGANVLTF. V is TRBV3-1 and J is TRBJ2-6, with a possible D match to TRBD1 (6 bases). The CDR3 has 18 amino acids. Trimming cost V 4 bases and J 2 bases, with 18 bases left between them. Looked up from germline, CDR1 is LGHDT and CDR2 is YNNKEL (reference sequence).

This clonotype was seen a handful of times. The chain carries TRBV27 and TRBJ2-5; D uncertain. V lost 2 bases and J lost 4, with 11 bases in between. The CDR3 contains 14 residues. In germline, CDR1 is MNHEY, CDR2 SMNVEV (reference sequence). CDR3 DNA sequence: TGTGCCAGCAGTTTAAGGGATCCCAGAGAGACCCAGTACTTC. Translation: CASSLRDPRETQYF.

This clonotype has at least ten counts. The CDR3: CASSVTTGPYEQYF. The DNA for the CDR3 is TGTGCCAGCAGCGTTACGACAGGGCCCTACGAGCAGTACTTC. The V call is TRBV7-9, the J call TRBJ2-7; 7 nucleotides align to TRBD1. The J segment lost 2 bases and the V segment lost 5 bases, leaving 6 bases of the junction unmatched. The CDR3 runs 14 residues. In germline, CDR1 is SEHNR, CDR2 FQNEAQ (reference sequence).

The chain joins TRBV5-6 to TRBJ2-1; 8 bases agree with TRBD2. CDR1 SGHDT and CDR2 YYEEEE come from the germline V gene. The CDR3 has 15 residues. V was pared by 2 bases and J by 6 bases, with 7 bases of the junction left unmatched. The CDR3 coding sequence is TGTGCCAGCAGCTTTTTGCGGGGGGCGCCCAATGAGCAGTTCTTC. As protein: CASSFLRGAPNEQFF.